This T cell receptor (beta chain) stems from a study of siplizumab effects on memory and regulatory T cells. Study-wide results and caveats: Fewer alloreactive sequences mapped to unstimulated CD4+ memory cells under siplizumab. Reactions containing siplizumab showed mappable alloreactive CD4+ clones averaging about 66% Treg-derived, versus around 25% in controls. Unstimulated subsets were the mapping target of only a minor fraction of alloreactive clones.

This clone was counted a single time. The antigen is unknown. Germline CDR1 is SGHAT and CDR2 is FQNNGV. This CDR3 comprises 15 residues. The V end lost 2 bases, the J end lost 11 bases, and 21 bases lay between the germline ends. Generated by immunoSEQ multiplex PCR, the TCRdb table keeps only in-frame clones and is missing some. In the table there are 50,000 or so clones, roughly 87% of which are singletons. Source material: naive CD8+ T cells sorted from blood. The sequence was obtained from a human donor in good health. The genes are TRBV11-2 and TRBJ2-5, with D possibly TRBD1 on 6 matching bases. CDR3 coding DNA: TGTGCCAGCAGCTTACAGAGGCCTTACCCAGGGGAGCAGTACTTC. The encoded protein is CASSLQRPYPGEQYF.